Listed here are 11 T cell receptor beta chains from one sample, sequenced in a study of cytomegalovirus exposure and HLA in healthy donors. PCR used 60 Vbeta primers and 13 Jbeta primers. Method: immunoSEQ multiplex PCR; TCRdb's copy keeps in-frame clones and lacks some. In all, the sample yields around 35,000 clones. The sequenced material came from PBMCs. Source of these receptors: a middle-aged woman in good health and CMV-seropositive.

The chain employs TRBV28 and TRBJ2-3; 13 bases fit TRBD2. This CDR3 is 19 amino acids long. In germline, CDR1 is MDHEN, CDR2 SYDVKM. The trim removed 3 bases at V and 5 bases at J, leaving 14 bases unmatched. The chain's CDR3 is CASSFLYGLAGEVKDTQYF. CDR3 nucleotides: TGTGCCAGCAGTTTCCTATACGGACTAGCGGGGGAGGTAAAAGATACGCAGTATTTT.

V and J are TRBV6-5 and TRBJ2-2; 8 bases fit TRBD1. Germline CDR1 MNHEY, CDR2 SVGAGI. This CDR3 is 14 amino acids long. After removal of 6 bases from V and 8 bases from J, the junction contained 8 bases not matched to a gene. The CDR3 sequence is CASRTNQGAGELFF. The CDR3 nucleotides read TGTGCCAGCAGGACCAATCAGGGGGCTGGGGAGCTGTTTTTT.

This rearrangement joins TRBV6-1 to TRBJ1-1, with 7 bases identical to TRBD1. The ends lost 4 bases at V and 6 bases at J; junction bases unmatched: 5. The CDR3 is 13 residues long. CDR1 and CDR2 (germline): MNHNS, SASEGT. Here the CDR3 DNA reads TGTGCCAGCAGTGGGGGGACAGTCGCTGAAGCTTTCTTT. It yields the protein CASSGGTVAEAFF.

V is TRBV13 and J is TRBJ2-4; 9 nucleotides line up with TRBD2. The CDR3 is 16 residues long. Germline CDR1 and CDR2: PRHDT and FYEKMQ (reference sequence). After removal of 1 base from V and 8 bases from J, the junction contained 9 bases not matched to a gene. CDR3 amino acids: CASSLEGGRASDIQYF. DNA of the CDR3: TGTGCCAGCAGCTTAGAGGGCGGGAGGGCCTCGGACATTCAGTACTTC.

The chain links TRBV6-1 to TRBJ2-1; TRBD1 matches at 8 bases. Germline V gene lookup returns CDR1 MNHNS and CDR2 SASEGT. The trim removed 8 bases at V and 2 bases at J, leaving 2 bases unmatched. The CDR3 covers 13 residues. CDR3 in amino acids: CASDRGTYNEQFF. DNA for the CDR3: TGTGCCAGCGACAGGGGAACCTACAATGAGCAGTTCTTC.

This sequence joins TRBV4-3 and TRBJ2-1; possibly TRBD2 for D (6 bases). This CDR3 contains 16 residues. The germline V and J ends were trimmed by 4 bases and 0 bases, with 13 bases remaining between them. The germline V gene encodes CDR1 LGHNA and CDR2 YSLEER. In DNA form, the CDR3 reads TGCGCCAGCAGCCCCCGGCTAGCGCTCTCCTACAATGAGCAGTTCTTC. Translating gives CASSPRLALSYNEQFF.

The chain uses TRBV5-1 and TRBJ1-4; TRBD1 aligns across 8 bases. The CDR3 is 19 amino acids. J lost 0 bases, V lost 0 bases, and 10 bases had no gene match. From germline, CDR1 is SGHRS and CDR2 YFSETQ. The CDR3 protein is CASSLGYQGAIATNEKLFF. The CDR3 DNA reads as TGCGCCAGCAGCTTGGGTTATCAGGGGGCGATCGCAACTAATGAAAAACTGTTTTTT.

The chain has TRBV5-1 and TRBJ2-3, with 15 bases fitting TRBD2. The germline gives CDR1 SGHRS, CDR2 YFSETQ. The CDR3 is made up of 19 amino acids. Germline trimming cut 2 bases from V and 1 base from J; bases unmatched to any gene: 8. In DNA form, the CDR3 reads TGCGCCAGCAGCTTACAAGGACTAGCGGGGGGGCAGGGCACAGATACGCAGTATTTT. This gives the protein CASSLQGLAGGQGTDTQYF.

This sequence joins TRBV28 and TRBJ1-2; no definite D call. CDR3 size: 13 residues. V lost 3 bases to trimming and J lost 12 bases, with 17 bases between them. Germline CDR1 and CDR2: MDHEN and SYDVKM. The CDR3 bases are TGTGCCAGCAGTTTGAGAGGGATCGAGGGAAACACCTTC. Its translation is CASSLRGIEGNTF.

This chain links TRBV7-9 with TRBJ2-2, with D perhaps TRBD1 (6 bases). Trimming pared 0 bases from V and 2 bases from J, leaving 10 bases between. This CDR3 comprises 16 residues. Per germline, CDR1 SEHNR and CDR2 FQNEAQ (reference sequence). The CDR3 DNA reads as TGTGCCAGCAGCTTAGCAGGGGGTATTAACACCGGGGAGCTGTTTTTT. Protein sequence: CASSLAGGINTGELFF.

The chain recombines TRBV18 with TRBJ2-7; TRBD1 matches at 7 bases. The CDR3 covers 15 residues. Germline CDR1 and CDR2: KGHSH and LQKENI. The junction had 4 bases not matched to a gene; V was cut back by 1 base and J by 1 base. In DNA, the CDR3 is TGTGCCAGCTCACCACGGAGACAGGGTTCCTACGAGCAGTACTTC. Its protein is CASSPRRQGSYEQYF.